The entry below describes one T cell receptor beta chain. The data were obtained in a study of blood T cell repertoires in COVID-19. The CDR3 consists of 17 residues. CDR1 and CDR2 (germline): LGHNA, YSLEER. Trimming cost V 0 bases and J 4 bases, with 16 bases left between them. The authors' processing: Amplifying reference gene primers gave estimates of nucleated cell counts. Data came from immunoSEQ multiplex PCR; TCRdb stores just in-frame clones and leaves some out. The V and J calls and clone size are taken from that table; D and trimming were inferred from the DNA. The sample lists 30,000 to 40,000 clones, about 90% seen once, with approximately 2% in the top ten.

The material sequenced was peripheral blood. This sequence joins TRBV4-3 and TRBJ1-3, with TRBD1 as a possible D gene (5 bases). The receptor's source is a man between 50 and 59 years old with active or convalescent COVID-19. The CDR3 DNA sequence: TGCGCCAGCAGCCAAGATGCGGGGACCTGGCTGGGAAACACCATATATTTT. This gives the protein CASSQDAGTWLGNTIYF.